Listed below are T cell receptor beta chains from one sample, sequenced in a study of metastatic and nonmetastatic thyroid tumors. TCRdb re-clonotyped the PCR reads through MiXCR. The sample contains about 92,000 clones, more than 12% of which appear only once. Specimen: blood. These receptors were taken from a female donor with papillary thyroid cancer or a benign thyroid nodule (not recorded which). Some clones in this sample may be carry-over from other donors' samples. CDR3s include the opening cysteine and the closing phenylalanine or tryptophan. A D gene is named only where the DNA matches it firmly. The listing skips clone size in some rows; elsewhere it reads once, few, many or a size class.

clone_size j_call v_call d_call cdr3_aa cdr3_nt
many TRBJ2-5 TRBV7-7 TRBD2 CASSPLAGGQETQYF TGTGCTAGCAGCCCACTAGCGGGGGGGCAAGAGACCCAGTACTTC
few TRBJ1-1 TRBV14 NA CASRDLPEEVNTEAFF TGTGCCAGCAGAGACCTACCGGAGGAGGTGAACACTGAAGCTTTCTTT
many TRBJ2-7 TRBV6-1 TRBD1 CASSAGTGGYEQYF TGTGCCAGCAGTGCCGGGACAGGGGGCTACGAGCAGTACTTC
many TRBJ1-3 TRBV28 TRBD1 CASSLRPGQGSGNTIYF TGTGCCAGCAGCCTCCGTCCGGGACAGGGCTCTGGAAACACCATATATTTT
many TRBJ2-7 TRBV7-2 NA CASSSYEGSYEQYF TGTGCCAGCAGCTCCTACGAAGGCTCCTACGAGCAGTACTTC
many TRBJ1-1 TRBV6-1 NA CASSPGLPEAFF TGTGCCAGCAGTCCGGGACTCCCCGAAGCTTTCTTT
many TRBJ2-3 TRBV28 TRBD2 CASSFAGGGDTQYF TGTGCCAGCAGTTTCGCGGGGGGTGGCGATACGCAGTATTTT
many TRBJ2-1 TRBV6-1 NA CASRESGRGNEQFF TGTGCCAGCAGGGAGAGTGGGCGGGGCAATGAGCAGTTCTTC
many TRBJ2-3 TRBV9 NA CASSSWGGGDTQYF TGTGCCAGCAGCTCCTGGGGGGGCGGAGATACGCAGTATTTT
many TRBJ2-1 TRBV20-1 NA CSAILVWRFSYNEQFF TGCAGTGCTATCCTGGTCTGGAGGTTCTCCTACAATGAGCAGTTCTTC
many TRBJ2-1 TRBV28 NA CASSVGITYNEQFF TGTGCCAGCAGCGTGGGAATAACCTACAATGAGCAGTTCTTC
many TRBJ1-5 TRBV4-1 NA CASSQVGSNQPQHF TGCGCCAGCAGCCAGGTCGGGAGCAATCAGCCCCAGCATTTT
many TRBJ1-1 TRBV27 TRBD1 CASSYPGQGIMNTEAFF TGTGCCAGCAGCTACCCGGGACAGGGCATCATGAACACTGAAGCTTTCTTT
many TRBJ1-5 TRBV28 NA CASSLATSSRGPQHF TGTGCCAGCAGTTTGGCGACTTCTAGCAGGGGGCCCCAGCATTTT
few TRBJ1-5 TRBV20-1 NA CSAREGRRDNQPQHF TGCAGTGCTAGAGAGGGCAGGCGGGACAATCAGCCCCAGCATTTT
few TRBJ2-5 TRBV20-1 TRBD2 CSATSGGDQETQYF TGCAGTGCGACGAGCGGGGGCGACCAAGAGACCCAGTACTTC
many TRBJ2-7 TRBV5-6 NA CASSLNRVYEQYF TGTGCCAGCAGCTTGAATAGAGTCTACGAGCAGTACTTC
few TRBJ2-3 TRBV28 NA CASLVTSVVYTQYF TGTGCCAGCCTCGTAACCAGCGTCGTTTATACGCAGTATTTT
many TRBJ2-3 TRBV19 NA CASSIRLEGDTQYF TGTGCCAGTAGTATTAGGCTAGAGGGAGATACGCAGTATTTT
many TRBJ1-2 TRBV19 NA CASGEDSHTF TGTGCCAGCGGAGAAGACAGTCACACCTTC
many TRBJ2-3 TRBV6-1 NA CASKGQGNARTDTQYF TGTGCCAGCAAGGGTCAGGGAAATGCACGCACAGATACGCAGTATTTT
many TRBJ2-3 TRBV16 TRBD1 CASSRTGGTDTQYF TGTGCCAGCAGCCGGACAGGGGGCACAGATACGCAGTATTTT
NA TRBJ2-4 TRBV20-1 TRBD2 CSVYGGRNIQYF TGCAGTGTATACGGGGGGAGAAACATTCAGTACTTC
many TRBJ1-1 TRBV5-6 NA CASSFYTGEAFF TGTGCCAGCAGCTTCTACACAGGAGAAGCTTTCTTT
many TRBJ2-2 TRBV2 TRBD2 CASRGASGGPHGELFF TGTGCCAGCAGGGGGGCTAGCGGGGGGCCCCACGGGGAGCTGTTTTTT
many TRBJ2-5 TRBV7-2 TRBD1 CASSRDRQETQYF TGTGCCAGCAGCCGGGACAGGCAAGAAACCCAGTACTTC
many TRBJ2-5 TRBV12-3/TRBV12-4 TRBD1 CASSGTVREETQYF TGTGCCAGCAGTGGGACAGTCCGGGAAGAGACCCAGTACTTC
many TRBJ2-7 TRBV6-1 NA CASRHRQPSDYEQYF TGTGCCAGCAGGCACCGACAGCCATCGGACTACGAGCAGTACTTC
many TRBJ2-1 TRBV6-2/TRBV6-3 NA CASSYLTGRSSYNEQFF TGTGCCAGCAGTTACCTCACAGGACGAAGCTCCTACAATGAGCAGTTCTTC
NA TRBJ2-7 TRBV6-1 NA CASSLGPDHEQYF TGTGCCAGCAGTCTGGGGCCTGACCACGAGCAGTACTTC
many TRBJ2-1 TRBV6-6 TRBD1 CASSYSSGTGVGEQFF TGTGCCAGCAGTTACTCCTCCGGGACAGGGGTGGGCGAGCAGTTCTTC
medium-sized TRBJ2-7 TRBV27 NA CASRGFTGESYEQYF TGTGCCAGCAGAGGGTTCACCGGGGAGTCCTACGAGCAGTACTTC
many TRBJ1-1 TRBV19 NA CASKREDTNTEAFF TGTGCCAGTAAGCGTGAGGACACGAACACTGAAGCTTTCTTT
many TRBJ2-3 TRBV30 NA CAWRRAYTDTQYF TGTGCCTGGAGGAGGGCCTACACAGATACGCAGTATTTT
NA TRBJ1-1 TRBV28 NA CASSLPGAQVRTEALF TGTGCCAGCAGTTTACCGGGGGCGCAGGTAAGGACTGAAGCTTTATTT
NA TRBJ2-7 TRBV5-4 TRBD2 CASSSVLAGGLDEQYF TGTGCCAGCAGCTCCGTACTAGCGGGGGGGCTCGACGAGCAGTACTTC
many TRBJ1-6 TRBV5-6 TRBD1 CASSFGDRGSSYNSPLHF TGTGCCAGCAGCTTTGGGGACAGGGGAAGCTCCTATAATTCACCCCTCCACTTT
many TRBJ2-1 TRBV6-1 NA CASSVNYEQFF TGTGCCAGCAGCGTCAACTATGAGCAGTTCTTC
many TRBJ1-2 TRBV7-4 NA CASSSPGDVGPGYGYTF TGTGCCAGCAGCTCACCGGGGGACGTGGGGCCAGGGTATGGCTACACCTTC
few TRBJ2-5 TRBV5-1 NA CASSTGSGETQYF TGCGCCAGCAGCACAGGGAGCGGGGAGACCCAGTACTTC
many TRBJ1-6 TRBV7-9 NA CASSPGIDGPLHF TGTGCCAGCAGCCCAGGCATTGATGGCCCCCTCCACTTT
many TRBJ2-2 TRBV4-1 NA CASSQDVGSPNTGELFF TGCGCCAGCAGCCAAGATGTCGGCTCCCCGAACACCGGGGAGCTGTTTTTT
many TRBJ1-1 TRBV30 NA CAWRVGNTEAFF TGTGCCTGGAGAGTTGGGAACACTGAAGCTTTCTTT
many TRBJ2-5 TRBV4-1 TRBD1 CASSQSQGAGETQYF TGCGCCAGCAGCCAATCTCAGGGGGCCGGAGAGACCCAGTACTTC
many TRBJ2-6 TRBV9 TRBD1 CASSVQRQGTGANVLTF TGTGCCAGCAGCGTACAACGACAGGGGACTGGGGCCAACGTCCTGACTTTC
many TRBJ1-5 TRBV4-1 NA CASSQGEMRNQPQHF TGCGCCAGCAGCCAAGGGGAGATGAGGAATCAGCCCCAGCATTTT
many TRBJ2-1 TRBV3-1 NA CASSQVLAPHEQFF TGTGCCAGCAGCCAAGTACTAGCCCCCCATGAGCAGTTCTTC
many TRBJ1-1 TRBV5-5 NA CASSLGTASTEAFF TGTGCCAGCAGCTTGGGGACGGCGAGCACTGAAGCTTTCTTT
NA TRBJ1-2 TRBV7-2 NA CASILDRLQLYGYIF TGTGCCAGCATCTTAGACAGGTTGCAGCTCTATGGCTACATCTTC
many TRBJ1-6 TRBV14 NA CASSQGYSPLHF TGTGCCAGCAGCCAGGGCTATTCACCCCTCCACTTT
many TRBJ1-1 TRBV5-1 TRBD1 CASSLGRGMKNTEAFF TGCGCCAGCAGCTTGGGCAGGGGGATGAAGAACACTGAAGCTTTCTTT
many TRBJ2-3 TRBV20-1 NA CSAPPGAGYTDTQYF TGCAGTGCCCCCCCCGGGGCGGGGTACACAGATACGCAGTATTTT
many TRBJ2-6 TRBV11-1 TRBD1 CASSPTGQGYGANVLTF TGTGCCAGCAGCCCGACCGGACAGGGCTATGGGGCCAACGTCCTGACTTTC
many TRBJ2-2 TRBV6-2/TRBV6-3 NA CASSAGQPFTGELFF TGTGCCAGCAGTGCCGGACAGCCGTTCACCGGGGAGCTGTTTTTT